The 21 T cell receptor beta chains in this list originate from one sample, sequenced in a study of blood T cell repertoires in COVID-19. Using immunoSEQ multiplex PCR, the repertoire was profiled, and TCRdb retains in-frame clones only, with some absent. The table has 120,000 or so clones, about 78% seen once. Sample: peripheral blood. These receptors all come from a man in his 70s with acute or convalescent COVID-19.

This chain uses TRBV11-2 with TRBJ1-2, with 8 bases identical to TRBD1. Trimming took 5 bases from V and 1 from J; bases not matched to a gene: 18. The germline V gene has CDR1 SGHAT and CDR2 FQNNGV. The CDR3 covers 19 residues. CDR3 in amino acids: CASSPIRRGAGGFNYGYTF. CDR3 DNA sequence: TGTGCCAGCAGCCCAATAAGGAGGGGAGCAGGGGGCTTTAACTATGGCTACACCTTC.

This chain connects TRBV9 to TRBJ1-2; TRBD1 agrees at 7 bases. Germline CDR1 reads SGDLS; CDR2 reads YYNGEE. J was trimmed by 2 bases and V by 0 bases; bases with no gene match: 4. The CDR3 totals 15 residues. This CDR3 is CASSVVPGGNYGYTF. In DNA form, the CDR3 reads TGTGCCAGCAGCGTAGTTCCAGGGGGAAACTATGGCTACACCTTC.

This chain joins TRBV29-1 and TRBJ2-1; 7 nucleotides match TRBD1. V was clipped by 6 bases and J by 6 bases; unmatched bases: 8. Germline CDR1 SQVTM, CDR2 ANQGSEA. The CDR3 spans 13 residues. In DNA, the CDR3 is TGCAGCGTGGGCCGGGACAGCGGCAATGAGCAGTTCTTC. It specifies CSVGRDSGNEQFF.

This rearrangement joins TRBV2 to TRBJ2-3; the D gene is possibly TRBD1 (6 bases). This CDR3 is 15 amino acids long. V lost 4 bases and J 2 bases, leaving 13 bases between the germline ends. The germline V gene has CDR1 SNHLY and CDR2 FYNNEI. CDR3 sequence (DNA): TGTGCCAGCAGTGGAAGACAGGTTCACACAGATACGCAGTATTTT. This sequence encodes CASSGRQVHTDTQYF.

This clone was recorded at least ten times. In DNA, the CDR3 is TGTGCCAGCAATGGGGCAGGGGACACTGAAGCTTTCTTT. It is translated as CASNGAGDTEAFF. The J gene is TRBJ1-1, the V gene TRBV28; possible D gene TRBD1, 6 bases. The CDR3 is 13 amino acids. Per the germline V gene, CDR1 is MDHEN and CDR2 is SYDVKM. V lost 7 bases and J lost 3, with 12 bases in between.

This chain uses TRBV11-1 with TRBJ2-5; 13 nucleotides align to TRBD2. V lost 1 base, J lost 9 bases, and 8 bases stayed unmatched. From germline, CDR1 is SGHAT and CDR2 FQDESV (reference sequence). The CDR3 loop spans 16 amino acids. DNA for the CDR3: TGTGCCAGCAGCTTAGGGACTAGCGGGGGAGTTCTCCCCCAGTACTTC. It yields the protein CASSLGTSGGVLPQYF.

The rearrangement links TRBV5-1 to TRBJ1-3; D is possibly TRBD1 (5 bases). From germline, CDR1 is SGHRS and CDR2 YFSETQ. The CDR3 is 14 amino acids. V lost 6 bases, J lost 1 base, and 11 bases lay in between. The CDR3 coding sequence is TGCGCCAGCATGGACATCTCGTCTGGAAACACCATATATTTT. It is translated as CASMDISSGNTIYF.

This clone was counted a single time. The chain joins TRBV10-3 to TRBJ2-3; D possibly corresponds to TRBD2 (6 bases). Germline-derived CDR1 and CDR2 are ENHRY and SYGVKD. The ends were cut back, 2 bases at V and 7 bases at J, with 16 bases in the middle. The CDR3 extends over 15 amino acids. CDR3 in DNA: TGTGCCATCAGTGAGGCTCAATCGGGAGACTATACGCAGTATTTT. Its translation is CAISEAQSGDYTQYF.

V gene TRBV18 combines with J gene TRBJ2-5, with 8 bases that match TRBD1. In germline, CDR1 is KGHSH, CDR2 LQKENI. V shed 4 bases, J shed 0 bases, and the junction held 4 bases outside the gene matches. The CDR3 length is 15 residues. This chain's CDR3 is CASSLGQAYQETQYF. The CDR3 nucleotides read TGTGCCAGCTCACTGGGACAGGCCTACCAAGAGACCCAGTACTTC.

Here the CDR3 DNA reads TGTGCCAGTAATGGGAGGCAGGGCAACACAGATACGCAGTATTTT. Its translation is CASNGRQGNTDTQYF. The V call is TRBV19, the J call TRBJ2-3, with D perhaps matching TRBD2 (6 bases). V shed 7 bases and J shed 2 bases, with 16 bases lying between them. The CDR3 is 15 amino acids. Germline V gene sequence: CDR1 LNHDA, CDR2 SQIVND (reference sequence).

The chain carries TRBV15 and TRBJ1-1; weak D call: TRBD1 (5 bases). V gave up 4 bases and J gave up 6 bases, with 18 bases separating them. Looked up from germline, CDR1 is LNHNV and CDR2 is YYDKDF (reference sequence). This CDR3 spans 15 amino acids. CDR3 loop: CATSINIPGYAEAFF. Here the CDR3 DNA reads TGTGCCACCAGCATAAATATTCCAGGGTATGCTGAAGCTTTCTTT.

The CDR3 region has the DNA TGCGCCAGCAGCCAAGAGTCTGCCCCCCGGGATGGCTACACCTTC. This translates into CASSQESAPRDGYTF. This chain connects TRBV4-3 to TRBJ1-2; D ambiguous. The V gene lost 0 bases and the J gene lost 6 bases, with 14 bases spanning the gap. The CDR3 consists of 15 residues. CDR1 is LGHNA and CDR2 is YSLEER in the germline V gene.

The CDR3 coding sequence is TGTGCCAGCAGCTTAATTTGGGGGGGAAAAGGCACTGAAGCTTTCTTT. Protein product: CASSLIWGGKGTEAFF. The chain uses TRBV11-3 and TRBJ1-1, with D possibly TRBD1 on 5 matching bases. Per the germline V gene, CDR1 is SGHNT and CDR2 is YENEEA. The CDR3 sequence is 16 residues long. V dropped 2 bases and J dropped 4 bases, with 17 bases sitting between them. The full variable domain, with the rest looked up from reference TRBV11-3 and TRBJ1-1, is EAGVVQSPRYKIIEKKQPVAFWCNPISGHNTLYWYLQNLGQGPELLIRYENEEAVDDSQLPKDRFSAERLKGVDSTLKIQPAELGDSAVYLCASSLIWGGKGTEAFFGQGTRLTVV.

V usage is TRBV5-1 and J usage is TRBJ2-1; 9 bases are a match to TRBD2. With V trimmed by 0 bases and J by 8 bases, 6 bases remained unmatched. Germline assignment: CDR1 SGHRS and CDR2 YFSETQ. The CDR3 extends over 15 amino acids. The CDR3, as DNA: TGCGCCAGCAGCTTGGTTAGCGGGGGTTCGGATGAGCAGTTCTTC. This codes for CASSLVSGGSDEQFF.

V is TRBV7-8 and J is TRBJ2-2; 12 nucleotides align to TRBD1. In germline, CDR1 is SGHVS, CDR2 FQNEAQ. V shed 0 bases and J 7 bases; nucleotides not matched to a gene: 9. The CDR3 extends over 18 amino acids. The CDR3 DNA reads TGTGCCAGCAGCTTAGCGTCCGGGACAGGGGGCGCAAACGGGGAGCTGTTTTTT. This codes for CASSLASGTGGANGELFF.

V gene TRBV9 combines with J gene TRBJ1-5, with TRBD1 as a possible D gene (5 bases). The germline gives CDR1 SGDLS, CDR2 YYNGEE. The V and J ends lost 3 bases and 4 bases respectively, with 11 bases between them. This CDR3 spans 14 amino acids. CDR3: CASSGDGGNQPQHF. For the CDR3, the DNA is TGTGCCAGCAGCGGGGACGGGGGGAATCAGCCCCAGCATTTT.

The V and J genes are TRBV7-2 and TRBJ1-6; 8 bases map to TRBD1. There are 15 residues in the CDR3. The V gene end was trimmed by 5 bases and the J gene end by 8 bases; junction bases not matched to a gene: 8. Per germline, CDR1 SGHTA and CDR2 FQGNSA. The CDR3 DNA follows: TGTGCCAGCAGCCCTGCCGGGACAGGATATTCACCCCTCCACTTT. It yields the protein CASSPAGTGYSPLHF.

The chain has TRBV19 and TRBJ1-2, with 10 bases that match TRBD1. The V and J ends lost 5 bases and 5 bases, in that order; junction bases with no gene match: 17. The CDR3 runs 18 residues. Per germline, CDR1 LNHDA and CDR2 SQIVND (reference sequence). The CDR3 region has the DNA TGTGCCAGTAGTCCCGTTGGGCTTCCCGGGACAGGGGAGTATGGCTACACCTTC. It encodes CASSPVGLPGTGEYGYTF. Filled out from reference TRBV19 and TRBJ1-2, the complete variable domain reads DGGITQSPKYLFRKEGQNVTLSCEQNLNHDAMYWYRQDPGQGLRLIYYSQIVNDFQKGDIAEGYSVSREKKESFPLTVTSAQKNPTAFYLCASSPVGLPGTGEYGYTFGSGTRLTVV.

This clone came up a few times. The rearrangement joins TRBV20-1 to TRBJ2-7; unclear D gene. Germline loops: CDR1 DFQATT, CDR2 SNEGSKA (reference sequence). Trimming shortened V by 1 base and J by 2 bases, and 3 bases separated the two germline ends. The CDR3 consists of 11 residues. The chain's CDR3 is CSARATYEQYF. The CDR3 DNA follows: TGCAGTGCTAGAGCAACCTACGAGCAGTACTTC.

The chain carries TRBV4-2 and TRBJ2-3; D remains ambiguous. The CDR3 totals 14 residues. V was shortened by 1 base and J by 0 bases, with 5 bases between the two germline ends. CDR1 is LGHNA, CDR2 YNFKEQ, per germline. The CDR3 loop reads CASSQAVSTDTQYF. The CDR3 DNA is TGTGCCAGCAGCCAAGCGGTGAGCACAGATACGCAGTATTTT.

As DNA, the CDR3 is TGTGCCAGCGGAGGAGAAGAGACCCAGTACTTC. It codes for CASGGEETQYF. The chain combines TRBV2 with TRBJ2-5, with D maybe TRBD2 (5 bases). This CDR3 comprises 11 residues. Germline V gene data show CDR1 as SNHLY and CDR2 as FYNNEI. Between the trimmed V and J ends, which lost 8 bases and 3 bases, there was a span of 7 bases.